This record covers a single T cell receptor beta chain. Its cognate antigen is unknown. Germline loops: CDR1 SGHAT, CDR2 FQDESV (reference sequence). The CDR3 loop spans 16 amino acids. V shed 4 bases, J shed 0 bases, and the junction held 7 bases outside the gene matches. This entry is derived from a study of response to subunit inactivated influenza vaccine. Findings and caveats of the study: That few new T cells are recruited by each seasonal influenza vaccination was the authors' suggestion.

MiXCR, run by TCRdb on the RT-PCR reads, gives a single entry per CDR3 protein. This repertoire shows more than 600,000 distinct CDR3 sequences, about 18% found once; its top ten account for about 11%. The chain recombines TRBV11-1 with TRBJ2-7; 9 positions match TRBD2. The material sequenced was PBMCs from blood, taken 5 days after vaccination. The sequence came from a man in his fifties or sixties who received an inactivated influenza vaccine. In DNA, the CDR3 is TGTGCCAGCAGCTGGGCGGGAGGGGCCCGCTCCTACGAGCAGTACTTC. Translation: CASSWAGGARSYEQYF.